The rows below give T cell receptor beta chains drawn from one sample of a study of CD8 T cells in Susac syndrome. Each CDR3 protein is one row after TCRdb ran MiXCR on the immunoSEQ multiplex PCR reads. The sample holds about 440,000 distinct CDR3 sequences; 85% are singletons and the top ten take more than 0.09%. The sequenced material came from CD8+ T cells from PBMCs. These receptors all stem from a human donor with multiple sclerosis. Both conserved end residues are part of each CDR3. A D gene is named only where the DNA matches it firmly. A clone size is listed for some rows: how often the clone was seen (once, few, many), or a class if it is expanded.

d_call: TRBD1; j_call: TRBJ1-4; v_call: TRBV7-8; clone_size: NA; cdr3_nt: TGTGCCAGCAGCTTAGGGGGTAGGGGACAGGGAAAGGAAAAACTGTTTTTT; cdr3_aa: CASSLGGRGQGKEKLFF
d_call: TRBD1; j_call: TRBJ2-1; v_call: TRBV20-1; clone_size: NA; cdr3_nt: TGCAGTGCTAGCGATATCAGACAGGGGAGGTATGAGCAGTTCTTC; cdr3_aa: CSASDIRQGRYEQFF
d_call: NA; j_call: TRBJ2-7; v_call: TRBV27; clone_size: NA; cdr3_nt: TGTGCCAGCAGTTTAGGGCATGCCTACGAGCAGTACTTC; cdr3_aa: CASSLGHAYEQYF
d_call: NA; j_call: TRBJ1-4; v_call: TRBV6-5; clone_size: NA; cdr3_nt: TGTGCCAGCAGTTTTATCCGGGACACAAAAGCAACTAATGAAAAACTGTTTTTT; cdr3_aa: CASSFIRDTKATNEKLFF
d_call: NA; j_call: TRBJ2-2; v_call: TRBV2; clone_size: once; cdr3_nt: TGTGCCAGCAGTTCCGGGCCCCTGGCCGGGGAGCTGTTTTTT; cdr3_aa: CASSSGPLAGELFF
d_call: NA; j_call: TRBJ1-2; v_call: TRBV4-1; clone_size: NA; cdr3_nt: TGCGCCAGCAGCCAAGTATCTCCGCAGGCCTATGGCTACACCTTC; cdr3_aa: CASSQVSPQAYGYTF
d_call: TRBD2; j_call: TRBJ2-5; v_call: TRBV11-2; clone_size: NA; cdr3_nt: TGTGCCAGCAGCGCCACGGGAGGGAGCCCTCCGGGAGAGACCCAGTACTTC; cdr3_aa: CASSATGGSPPGETQYF
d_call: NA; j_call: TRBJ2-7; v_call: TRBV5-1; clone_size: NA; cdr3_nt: TGCGCCAGCAGCTTTGGGTGGGGGCCGCAATACGAGCAGTACTTC; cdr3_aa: CASSFGWGPQYEQYF
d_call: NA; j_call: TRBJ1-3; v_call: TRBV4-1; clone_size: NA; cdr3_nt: TGCGCCAGCAGCCCTACAGGGTTAGGAAACACCATATATTTT; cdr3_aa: CASSPTGLGNTIYF
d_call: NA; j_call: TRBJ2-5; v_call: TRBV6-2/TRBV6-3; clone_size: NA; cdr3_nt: TGTGCCAGCAGTTATGCGGGGGCTCGTGAGACCCAGTACTTC; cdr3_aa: CASSYAGARETQYF
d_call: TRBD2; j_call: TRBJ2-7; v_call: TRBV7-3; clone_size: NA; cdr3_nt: TGTGCCAGCAGCTTATTGAGCGGGAGCTCCGAGCAGTACTTC; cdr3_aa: CASSLLSGSSEQYF
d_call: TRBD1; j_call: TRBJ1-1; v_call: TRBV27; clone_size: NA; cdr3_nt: TGTGCCAGCAGTTTGTGGACAGGGCAACCGAACACTGAAGCTTTCTTT; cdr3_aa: CASSLWTGQPNTEAFF
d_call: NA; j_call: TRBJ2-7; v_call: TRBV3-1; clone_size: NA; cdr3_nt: TGTGCCAGCAGCCAAGATAGGGTTACCGGCGAGCAGTACTTC; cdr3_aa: CASSQDRVTGEQYF
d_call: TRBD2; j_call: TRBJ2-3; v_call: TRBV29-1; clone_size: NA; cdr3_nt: TGCAGCGTTACCGGGACTAGCGGGGCCGGCACAGATACGCAGTATTTT; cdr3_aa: CSVTGTSGAGTDTQYF
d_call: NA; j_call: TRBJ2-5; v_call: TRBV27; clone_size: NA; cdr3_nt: TGTGCCAGCAGTCCCGCTGAGGAGGAGACCCAGTACTTC; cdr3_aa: CASSPAEEETQYF
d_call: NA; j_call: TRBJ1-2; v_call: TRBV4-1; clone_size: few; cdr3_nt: TGCGCCAGCAGCCAAGATCCGACAGCTTACTATGGCTACACCTTC; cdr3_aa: CASSQDPTAYYGYTF
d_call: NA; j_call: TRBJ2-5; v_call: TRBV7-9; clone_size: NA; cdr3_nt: TGTGCCAGCAGCTTAATACAGGGATTAGAAGAGACCCAGTACTTC; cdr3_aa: CASSLIQGLEETQYF
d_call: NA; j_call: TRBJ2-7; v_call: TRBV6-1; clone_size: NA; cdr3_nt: TGTGCCAGCAGTGAAGCGCCGGAGTGGGCCTACGAGCAGTACTTC; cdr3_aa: CASSEAPEWAYEQYF
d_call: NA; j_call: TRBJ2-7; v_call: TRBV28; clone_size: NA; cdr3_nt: TGTGCCAGCAGTTCGGACGGGATTTCCTACGAGCAGTACTTC; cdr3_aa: CASSSDGISYEQYF
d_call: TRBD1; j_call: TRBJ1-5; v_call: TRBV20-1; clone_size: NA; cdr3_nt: TGCAGTGCTACCGACAGGGGAATGGGAAGCAATCAGCCCCAGCATTTT; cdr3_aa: CSATDRGMGSNQPQHF
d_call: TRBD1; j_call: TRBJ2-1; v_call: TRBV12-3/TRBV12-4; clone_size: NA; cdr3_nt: TGTGCCAGCAGTTGGGGGTTAGCAGGGGGCGAATATGAGCAGTTCTTC; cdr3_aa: CASSWGLAGGEYEQFF
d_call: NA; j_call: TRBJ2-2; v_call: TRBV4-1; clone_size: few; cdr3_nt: TGCGCCAGCAGTCTCCATTTGACAGGAGGCGCGGGGGAGCTGTTTTTT; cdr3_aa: CASSLHLTGGAGELFF
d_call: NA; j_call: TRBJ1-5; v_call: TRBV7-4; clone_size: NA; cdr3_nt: TGTGCCAGCAGCTTAGCGCGAGTAGGGCGCAATCAGCCCCAGCATTTT; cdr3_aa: CASSLARVGRNQPQHF
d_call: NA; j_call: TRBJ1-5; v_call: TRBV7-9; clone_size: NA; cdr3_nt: TGTGCCAGCAGCCCCGACACGGCTTATCAGCCCCAGCATTTT; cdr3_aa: CASSPDTAYQPQHF
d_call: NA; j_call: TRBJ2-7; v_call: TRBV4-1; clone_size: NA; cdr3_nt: TGCGCCAGCAGCCAAGATATTTTGACAAGATTCTACGAGCAGTACTTC; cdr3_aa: CASSQDILTRFYEQYF
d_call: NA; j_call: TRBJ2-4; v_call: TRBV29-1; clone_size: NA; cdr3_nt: TGCAGCGTTGAGAACAGGGCTGGGACCAAAAACATTCAGTACTTC; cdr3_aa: CSVENRAGTKNIQYF
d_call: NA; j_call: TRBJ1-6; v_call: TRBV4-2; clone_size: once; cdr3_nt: TGTGCCAGCAGCCAAGATCTAGGGGTTAGCTCCTATAATTCACCCCTCCACTTT; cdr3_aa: CASSQDLGVSSYNSPLHF
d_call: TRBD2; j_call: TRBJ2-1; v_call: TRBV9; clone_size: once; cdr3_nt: TGTGCCAGCAGCATCACGACTAGCGGGGCCAATGAGCAGTTCTTC; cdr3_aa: CASSITTSGANEQFF
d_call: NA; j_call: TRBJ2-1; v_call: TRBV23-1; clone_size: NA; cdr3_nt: TGCGCCAGCAGTCAATCTTCACCGAGTGAGGATCCCGGGCGGCAGTTCTTC; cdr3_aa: CASSQSSPSEDPGRQFF
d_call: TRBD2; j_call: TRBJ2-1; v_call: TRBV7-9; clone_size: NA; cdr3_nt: TGTGCCAGCAGCTTCGAAAGCGGGAGGGGAAATGAGCAGTTCTTC; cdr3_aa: CASSFESGRGNEQFF
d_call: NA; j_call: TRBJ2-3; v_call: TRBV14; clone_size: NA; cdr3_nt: TGTGCCAGCAGCCCACTAACACCGGGACAGGGGATCCTAGCGGGAAGTTTAGATACGCAGTATTTT; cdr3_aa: CASSPLTPGQGILAGSLDTQYF
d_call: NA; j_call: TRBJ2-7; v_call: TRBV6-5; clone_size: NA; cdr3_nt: TGTGCCAGCAGTTACGAGGGGGTTGACTACGAGCAGTACTTC; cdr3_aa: CASSYEGVDYEQYF